This T cell receptor beta chain originates from a study of tumor-infiltrating lymphocytes in primary liver carcinoma (dated by TCRdb to the late 2010s). In terms of the full investigation: Of the five patients (three men and two women, aged 30 to 69 years), four had hepatocellular carcinoma and one had combined HCC and intrahepatic cholangiocarcinoma. Tumors of the five patients were stage T1-T3 N0M0 with maximum diameters of roughly 4.2 to 10 cm. Each sample produced roughly 3.5 to 7.13 million productive TCRbeta reads, and read depth showed no significant difference between tissue types. TCRbeta repertoire sequencing, expression microarrays and whole-exome sequencing were combined in the study across five regions of each liver tumor, with adjacent normal tissue and blood also included. A total of some 35 specimens from 5 patients underwent TCRbeta repertoire sequencing, comprising some 25 tumor regions, 5 adjacent noncancerous liver tissues and 5 peripheral blood samples. To link TCRbeta repertoire diversity with the local molecular phenotype, the approximately 25 tumor region samples were profiled using Agilent mRNA microarrays. High reproducibility was observed for the technical replicate repertoires, with mean shared-clone rates approximately 0.9 and correlation coefficients above 0.98.

As regards this clonotype: Its antigen target is currently unknown. The sample holds no much larger clone one base away, and base qualities are not on file.

Total RNA and DNA were co-extracted from roughly 18-30 mg of bulk tissue with the AllPrep DNA/RNA mini kit, without cell sorting. Surgical resection was performed in China between late 2015 and March 2016 on about five patients with histopathologically diagnosed primary liver carcinoma. Patients had chronic HBV infection and were treatment-naive at sampling. Each tumor was sampled at five spatially separated regions: the superior, inferior, left-lateral and right-lateral poles and the tumor centre. According to histology, viable tumor cells made up more than 80% of every tumor sample. Fresh tumor and adjacent tissue pieces were bisected; one half was stored in RNAlater at -80°C, the other sent for histology. From its cysteine to its phenylalanine, the CDR3 spans 14 amino acids. Only the CDR3 region is kept as DNA, spanning 42 bases read in frame from base 1. Trimming at the junction amounts to 2 bases on V and 2 bases on J, and the germline ends lie 10 bases apart. Looking up the germline V gene yields CDR1 MDHEN and CDR2 SYDVKM.

Using a constant-region primer and ProtoScript II reverse transcriptase, TCRbeta-specific cDNA was reverse-transcribed from 450 to 650 ng total RNA. Construction of the TCRbeta libraries relied on three nested rounds of multiplex PCR, following a slightly modified ARM-PCR procedure. Each of the first two PCR rounds ran for 9 to 10 cycles using multiplex TRBV1-TRBV30 forward primers together with a Cbeta reverse primer. A final 25-cycle PCR with Deep VentR polymerase added sample barcodes and Illumina adapters. Before sequencing, amplicons of 200-500 bp were gel-purified using a QIAquick gel extraction kit. An Illumina HiSeq 2500 was used to sequence the TCRbeta amplicons, generating 250-bp paired-end reads. The published analysis was carried out like this. Quality trimming of reads was performed with Trimmomatic v0.33, and paired reads were merged with FLASH v1.2.11 so that full CDR3 sequences could be recovered. V, D and J germline segments were assigned to the rearranged TCRbeta sequences using MiGEC v1.2.1b. Clonotype statistics and Shannon-Wiener diversity indices were calculated with VDJtools v1.0.0. To reduce sampling bias, subsequent analyses other than the diversity analysis used only the 250 most abundant clonotypes in each sample. TCRdb reprocessed the public reads (quality trimming at Q25 with fastp, clone calling with MiXCR) and kept in-frame beta chains. Every entry covers one CDR3 protein and lists the most common genes and DNA from its rows. The V and J calls shown here were made by TCRdb, not taken from the authors' results. The sample records 40,000 to 60,000 distinct CDR3 sequences, about two thirds of which are singletons. Jointly, the top ten make up 29% of the sample.

Broader findings and caveats from the paper: The study included only 4 to 6 patients, and the authors note findings should be validated in a larger study. Because the samples were bulk and unsorted, CD4+ and CD8+ T cell repertoires could not be compared. The top 250 clones accounted for a significantly greater share of the repertoire in tumors than in blood (p = 0.039). Pairs of tumor regions showed greater repertoire overlap (mean 36%) than tumor-adjacent pairs (approximately 17%) or tumor-blood pairs (around 15%), which is consistent with antigen-driven expansion. Only roughly 7-25% of top clones appeared in all five regions of a tumor, which suggests that tumor-infiltrating T cells are spatially heterogeneous. Only the TCR beta chain was sequenced, which likely underestimates true repertoire diversity because unpaired alpha chains were not captured.

The chain employs TRBV28 and TRBJ2-7; TRBD1 is a possible D gene, resting on 5 matching bases. Material for sequencing was liver tumor tissue from sampling region 5. This specimen's cell subset or site label, per the study, means: tumor region T5, tumor centre. The sequence was collected from a man aged 40-49 years with primary liver carcinoma and hepatitis B virus infection. The CDR3 reads CASSLEPGTYEQYF. The bases are TGTGCCAGCAGTTTAGAGCCAGGGACCTACGAGCAGTACTTC.